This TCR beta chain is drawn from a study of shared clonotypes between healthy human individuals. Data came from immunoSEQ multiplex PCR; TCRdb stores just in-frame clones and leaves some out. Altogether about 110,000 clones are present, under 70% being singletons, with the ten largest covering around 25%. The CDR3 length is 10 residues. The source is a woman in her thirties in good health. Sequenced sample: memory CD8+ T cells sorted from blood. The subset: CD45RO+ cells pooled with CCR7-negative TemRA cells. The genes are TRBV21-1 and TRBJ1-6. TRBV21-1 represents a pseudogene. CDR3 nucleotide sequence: TGTGCCAGCCCAGGAGGAGGACTCCACTTT. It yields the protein CASPGGGLHF.